Detailed here is one T cell receptor beta chain. These data belong to a study of OX40 agonist ivuxolimab in advanced cancers. The CDR3 sequence is 13 residues long. Germline V gene data show CDR1 as SGHAT and CDR2 as FQNNGV. The V end lost 1 base, the J end lost 4 bases, and 8 bases lay between the germline ends. Some clones are missing from TCRdb's copy, which holds only in-frame ones; the method was immunoSEQ multiplex PCR. The sample records 100,000 or so clones, roughly 95% being singletons. The J gene is TRBJ2-7, the V gene TRBV11-2, with D maybe TRBD1 (5 bases). The source is an adult with an advanced solid tumor such as melanoma, head and neck, liver or kidney cancer. The input for sequencing was CD4+ or CD8+ T cells sorted from blood, taken in a trial of the OX40 agonist ivuxolimab. CDR3 sequence reads: CASSLGGGYEQYF. The CDR3 DNA sequence: TGTGCCAGCAGCTTAGGGGGCGGATACGAGCAGTACTTC.